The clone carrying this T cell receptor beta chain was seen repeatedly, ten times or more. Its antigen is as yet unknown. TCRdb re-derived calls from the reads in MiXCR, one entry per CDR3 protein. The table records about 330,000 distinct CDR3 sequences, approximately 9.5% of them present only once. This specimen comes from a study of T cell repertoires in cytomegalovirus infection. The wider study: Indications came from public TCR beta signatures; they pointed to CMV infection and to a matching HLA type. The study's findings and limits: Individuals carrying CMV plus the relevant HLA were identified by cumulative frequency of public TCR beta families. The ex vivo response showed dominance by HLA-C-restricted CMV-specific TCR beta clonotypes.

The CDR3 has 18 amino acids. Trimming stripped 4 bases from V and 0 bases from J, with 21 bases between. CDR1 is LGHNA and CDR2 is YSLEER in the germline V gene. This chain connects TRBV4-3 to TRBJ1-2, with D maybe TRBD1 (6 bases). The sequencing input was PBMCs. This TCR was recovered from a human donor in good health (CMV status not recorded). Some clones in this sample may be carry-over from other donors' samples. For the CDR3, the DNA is TGCGCCAGCAGCCCCTTCGGAGCAGGGGAAACTCCTAACTATGGCTACACCTTC. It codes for CASSPFGAGETPNYGYTF.